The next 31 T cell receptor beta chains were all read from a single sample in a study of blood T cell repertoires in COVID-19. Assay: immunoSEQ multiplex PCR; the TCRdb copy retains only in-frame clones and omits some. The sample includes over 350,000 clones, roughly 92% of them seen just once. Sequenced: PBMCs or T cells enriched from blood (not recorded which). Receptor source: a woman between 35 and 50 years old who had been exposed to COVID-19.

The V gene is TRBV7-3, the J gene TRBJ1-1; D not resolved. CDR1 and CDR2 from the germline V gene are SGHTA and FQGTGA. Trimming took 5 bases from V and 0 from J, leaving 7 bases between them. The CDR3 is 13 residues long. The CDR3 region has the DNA TGTGCCAGCAGCCCCCACATGAACACTGAAGCTTTCTTT. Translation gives CASSPHMNTEAFF.

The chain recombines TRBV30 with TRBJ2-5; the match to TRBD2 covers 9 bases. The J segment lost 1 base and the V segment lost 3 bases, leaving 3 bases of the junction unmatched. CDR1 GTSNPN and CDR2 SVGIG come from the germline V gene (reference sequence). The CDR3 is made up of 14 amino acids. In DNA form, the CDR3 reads TGTGCCTGGAGGACTAGCGGACTCCAAGAGACCCAGTACTTC. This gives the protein CAWRTSGLQETQYF.

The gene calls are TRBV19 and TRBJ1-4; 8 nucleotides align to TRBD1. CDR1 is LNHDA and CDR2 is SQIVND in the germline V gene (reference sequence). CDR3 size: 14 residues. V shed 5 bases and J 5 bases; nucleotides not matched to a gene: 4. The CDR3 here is CASSPRDRNEKLFF. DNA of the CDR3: TGTGCCAGTAGTCCGAGGGACAGGAATGAAAAACTGTTTTTT.

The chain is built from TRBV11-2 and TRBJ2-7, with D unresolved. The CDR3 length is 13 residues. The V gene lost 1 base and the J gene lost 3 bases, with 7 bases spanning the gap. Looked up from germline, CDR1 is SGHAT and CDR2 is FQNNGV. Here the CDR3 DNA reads TGTGCCAGCAGCTTAGGGCCCCTCTACGAGCAGTACTTC. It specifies CASSLGPLYEQYF. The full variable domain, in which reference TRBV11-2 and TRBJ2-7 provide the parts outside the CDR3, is EAGVAQSPRYKIIEKRQSVAFWCNPISGHATLYWYQQILGQGPKLLIQFQNNGVVDDSQLPKDRFSAERLKGVDSTLKIQPAKLEDSAVYLCASSLGPLYEQYFGPGTRLTVT.

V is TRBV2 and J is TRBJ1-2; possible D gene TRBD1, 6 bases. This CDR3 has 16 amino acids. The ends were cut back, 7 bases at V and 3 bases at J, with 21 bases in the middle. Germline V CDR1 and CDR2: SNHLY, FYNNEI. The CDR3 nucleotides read TGTGCCAGCACCCGAACCCCCAGGGGCGCCGACTATGGCTACACCTTC. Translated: CASTRTPRGADYGYTF.

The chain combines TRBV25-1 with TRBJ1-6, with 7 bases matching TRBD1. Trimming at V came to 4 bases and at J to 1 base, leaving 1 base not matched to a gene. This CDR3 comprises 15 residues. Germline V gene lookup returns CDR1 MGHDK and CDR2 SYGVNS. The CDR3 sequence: CASSAGGSYNSPLHF. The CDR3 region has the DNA TGTGCCAGCAGTGCAGGGGGTTCCTATAATTCACCCCTCCACTTT. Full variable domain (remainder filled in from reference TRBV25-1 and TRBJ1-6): EADIYQTPRYLVIGTGKKITLECSQTMGHDKMYWYQQDPGMELHLIHYSYGVNSTEKGDLSSESTVSRIRTEHFPLTLESARPSHTSQYLCASSAGGSYNSPLHFGNGTRLTVT.

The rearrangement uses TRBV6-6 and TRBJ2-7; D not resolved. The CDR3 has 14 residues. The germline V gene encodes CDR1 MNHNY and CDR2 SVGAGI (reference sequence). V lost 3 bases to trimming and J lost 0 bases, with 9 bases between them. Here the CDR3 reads CASSYDFSSYEQYF. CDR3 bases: TGTGCCAGCAGTTATGATTTTAGCTCCTACGAGCAGTACTTC.

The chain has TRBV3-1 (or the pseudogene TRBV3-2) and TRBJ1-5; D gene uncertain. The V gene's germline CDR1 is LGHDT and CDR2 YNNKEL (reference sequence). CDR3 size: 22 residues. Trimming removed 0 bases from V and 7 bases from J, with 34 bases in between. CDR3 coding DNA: TGTGCCAGCAGCCAAGAGGGCGCCATGGCCGATAAAAGAGTTGGGCACCGCCAGCCCCAGCATTTT. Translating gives CASSQEGAMADKRVGHRQPQHF.

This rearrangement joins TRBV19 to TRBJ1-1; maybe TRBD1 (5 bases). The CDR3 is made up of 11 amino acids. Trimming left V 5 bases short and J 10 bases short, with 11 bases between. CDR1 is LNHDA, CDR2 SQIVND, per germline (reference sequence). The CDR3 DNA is TGTGCCAGTAGTCAAGGGGTGGCAGCTTTCTTT. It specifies CASSQGVAAFF.

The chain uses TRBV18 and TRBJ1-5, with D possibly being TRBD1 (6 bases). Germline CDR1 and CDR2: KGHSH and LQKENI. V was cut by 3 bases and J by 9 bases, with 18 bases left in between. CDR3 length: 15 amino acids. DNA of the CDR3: TGTGCCAGCTCACCGGGGGGGGCTGAACGTCGGCCCCAGCATTTT. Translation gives CASSPGGAERRPQHF.

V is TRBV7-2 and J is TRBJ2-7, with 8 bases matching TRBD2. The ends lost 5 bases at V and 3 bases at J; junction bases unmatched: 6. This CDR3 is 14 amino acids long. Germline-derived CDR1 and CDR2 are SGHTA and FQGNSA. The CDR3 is CASSPSGTSYEQYF. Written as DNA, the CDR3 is TGTGCCAGCAGCCCAAGCGGGACTAGCTACGAGCAGTACTTC.

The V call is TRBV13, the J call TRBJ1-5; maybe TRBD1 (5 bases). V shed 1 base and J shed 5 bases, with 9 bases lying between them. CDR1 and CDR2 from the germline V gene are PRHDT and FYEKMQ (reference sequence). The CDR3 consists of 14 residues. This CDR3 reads CASSLVQGYQPQHF. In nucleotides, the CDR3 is TGTGCCAGCAGCTTAGTGCAGGGCTATCAGCCCCAGCATTTT.

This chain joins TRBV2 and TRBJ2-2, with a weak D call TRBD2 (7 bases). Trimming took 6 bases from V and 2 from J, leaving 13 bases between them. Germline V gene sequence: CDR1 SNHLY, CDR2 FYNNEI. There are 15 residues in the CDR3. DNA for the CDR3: TGTGCCAGCAGGGGGGGGACACTAAACACCGGGGAGCTGTTTTTT. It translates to CASRGGTLNTGELFF.

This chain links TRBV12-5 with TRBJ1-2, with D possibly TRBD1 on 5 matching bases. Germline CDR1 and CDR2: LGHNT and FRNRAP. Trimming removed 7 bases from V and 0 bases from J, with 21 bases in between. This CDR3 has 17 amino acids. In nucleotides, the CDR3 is TGTGCTAGTGCCAGAACACAGCGCACAGGAGCTAACTATGGCTACACCTTC. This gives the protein CASARTQRTGANYGYTF.

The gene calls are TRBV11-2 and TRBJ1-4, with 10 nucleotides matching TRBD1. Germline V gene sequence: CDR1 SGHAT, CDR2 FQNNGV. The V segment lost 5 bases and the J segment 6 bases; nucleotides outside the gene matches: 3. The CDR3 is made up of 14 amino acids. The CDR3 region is CASSPDRGDEKLFF. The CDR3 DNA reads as TGTGCCAGCAGCCCGGACAGGGGGGATGAAAAACTGTTTTTT.

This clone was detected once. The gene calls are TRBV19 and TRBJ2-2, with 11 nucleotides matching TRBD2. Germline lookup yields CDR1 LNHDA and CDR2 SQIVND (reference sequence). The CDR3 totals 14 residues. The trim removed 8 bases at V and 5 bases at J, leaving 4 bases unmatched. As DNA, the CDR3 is TGTGCCAGTGGGGCTAGCGGGAGGACCGGGGAGCTGTTTTTT. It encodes CASGASGRTGELFF.

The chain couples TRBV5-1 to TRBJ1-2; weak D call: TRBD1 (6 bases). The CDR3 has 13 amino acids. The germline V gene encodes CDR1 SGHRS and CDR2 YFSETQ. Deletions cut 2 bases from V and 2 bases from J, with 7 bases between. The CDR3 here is CASSFDRNYGYTF. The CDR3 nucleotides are TGCGCCAGCAGCTTTGACAGGAACTATGGCTACACCTTC.

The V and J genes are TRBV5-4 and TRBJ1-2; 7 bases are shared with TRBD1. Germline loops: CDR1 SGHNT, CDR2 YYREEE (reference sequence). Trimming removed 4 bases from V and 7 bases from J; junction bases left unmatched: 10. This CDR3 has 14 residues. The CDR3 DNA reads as TGTGCCAGCAGCGAAAAGGGTCAGGGGGGTGGCTACACCTTC. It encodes CASSEKGQGGGYTF.

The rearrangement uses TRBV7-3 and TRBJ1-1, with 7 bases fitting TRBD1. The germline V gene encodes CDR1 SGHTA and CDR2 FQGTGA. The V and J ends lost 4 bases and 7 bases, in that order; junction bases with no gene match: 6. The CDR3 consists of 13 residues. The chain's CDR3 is CASSSDREGEAFF. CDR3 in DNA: TGTGCCAGCAGCTCCGACAGGGAAGGTGAAGCTTTCTTT.

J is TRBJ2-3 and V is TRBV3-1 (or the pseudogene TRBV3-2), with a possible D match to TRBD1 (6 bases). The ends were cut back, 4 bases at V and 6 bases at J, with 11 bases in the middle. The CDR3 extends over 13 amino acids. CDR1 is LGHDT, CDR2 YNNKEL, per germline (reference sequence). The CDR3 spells CASSPLTGDTQYF. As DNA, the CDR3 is TGTGCCAGCAGCCCCCTCACAGGGGATACGCAGTATTTT.

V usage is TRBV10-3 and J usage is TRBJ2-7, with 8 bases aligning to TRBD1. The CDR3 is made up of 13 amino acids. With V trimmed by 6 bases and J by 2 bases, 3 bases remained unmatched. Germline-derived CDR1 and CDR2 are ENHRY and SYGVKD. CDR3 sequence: CAIRTDRAYEQYF. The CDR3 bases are TGTGCCATCAGGACGGACAGGGCCTACGAGCAGTACTTC.

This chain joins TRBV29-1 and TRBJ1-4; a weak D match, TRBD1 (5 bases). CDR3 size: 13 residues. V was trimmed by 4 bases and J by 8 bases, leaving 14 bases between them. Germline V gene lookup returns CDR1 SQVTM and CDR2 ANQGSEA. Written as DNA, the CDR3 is TGCAGCGTTGGCCGGGGGTTGGAGGAAAAACTGTTTTTT. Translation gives CSVGRGLEEKLFF.

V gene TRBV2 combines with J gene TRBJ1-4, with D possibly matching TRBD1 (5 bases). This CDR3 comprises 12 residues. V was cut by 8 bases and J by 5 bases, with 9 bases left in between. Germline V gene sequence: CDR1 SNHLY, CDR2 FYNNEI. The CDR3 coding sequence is TGTGCCAGCCGGGGGAGGAATGAAAAACTGTTTTTT. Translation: CASRGRNEKLFF. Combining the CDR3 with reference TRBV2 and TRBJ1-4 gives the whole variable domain EPEVTQTPSHQVTQMGQEVILRCVPISNHLYFYWYRQILGQKVEFLVSFYNNEISEKSEIFDDQFSVERPDGSNFTLKIRSTKLEDSAMYFCASRGRNEKLFFGSGTQLSVL.

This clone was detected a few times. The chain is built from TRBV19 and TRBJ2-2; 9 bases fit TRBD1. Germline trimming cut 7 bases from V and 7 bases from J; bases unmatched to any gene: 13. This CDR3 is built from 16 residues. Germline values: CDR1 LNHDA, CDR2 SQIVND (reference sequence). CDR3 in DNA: TGTGCCAGTATCTCTGGGGGGACAGGGAGCGTCGGGGAGCTGTTTTTT. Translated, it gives CASISGGTGSVGELFF. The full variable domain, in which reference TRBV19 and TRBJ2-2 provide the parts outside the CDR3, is DGGITQSPKYLFRKEGQNVTLSCEQNLNHDAMYWYRQDPGQGLRLIYYSQIVNDFQKGDIAEGYSVSREKKESFPLTVTSAQKNPTAFYLCASISGGTGSVGELFFGEGSRLTVL.

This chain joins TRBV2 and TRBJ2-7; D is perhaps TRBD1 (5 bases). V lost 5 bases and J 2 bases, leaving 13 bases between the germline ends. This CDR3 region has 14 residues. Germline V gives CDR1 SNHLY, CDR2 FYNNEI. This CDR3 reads CASSIGVTTYEQYF. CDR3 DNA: TGTGCCAGCAGTATAGGGGTTACAACCTACGAGCAGTACTTC.

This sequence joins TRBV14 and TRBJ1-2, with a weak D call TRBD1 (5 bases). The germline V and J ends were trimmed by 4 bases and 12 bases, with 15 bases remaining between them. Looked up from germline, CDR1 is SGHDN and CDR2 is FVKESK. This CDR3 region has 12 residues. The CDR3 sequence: CASSPGGGSNTF. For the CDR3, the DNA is TGTGCCAGCAGCCCCGGGGGGGGTTCCAACACCTTC.

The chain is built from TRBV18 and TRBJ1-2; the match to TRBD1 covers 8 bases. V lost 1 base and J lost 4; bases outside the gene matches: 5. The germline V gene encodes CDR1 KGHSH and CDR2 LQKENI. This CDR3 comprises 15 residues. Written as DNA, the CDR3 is TGTGCCAGCTCACCACAGGACAGGGCCGTCTATGGCTACACCTTC. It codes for CASSPQDRAVYGYTF.

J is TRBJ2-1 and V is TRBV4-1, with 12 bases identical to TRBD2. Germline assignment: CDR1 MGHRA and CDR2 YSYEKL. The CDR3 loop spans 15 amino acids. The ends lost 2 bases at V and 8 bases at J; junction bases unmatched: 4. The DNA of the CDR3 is TGCGCCAGCAGCCAAACTAGCGGGGGGTACGATGAGCAGTTCTTC. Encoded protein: CASSQTSGGYDEQFF.

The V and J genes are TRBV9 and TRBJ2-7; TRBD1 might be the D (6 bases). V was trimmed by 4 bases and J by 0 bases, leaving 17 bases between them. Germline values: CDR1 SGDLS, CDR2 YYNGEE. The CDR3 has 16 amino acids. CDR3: CASSRKDSPLSYEQYF. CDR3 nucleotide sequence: TGTGCCAGCAGCCGAAAGGACAGCCCCCTCTCCTACGAGCAGTACTTC.

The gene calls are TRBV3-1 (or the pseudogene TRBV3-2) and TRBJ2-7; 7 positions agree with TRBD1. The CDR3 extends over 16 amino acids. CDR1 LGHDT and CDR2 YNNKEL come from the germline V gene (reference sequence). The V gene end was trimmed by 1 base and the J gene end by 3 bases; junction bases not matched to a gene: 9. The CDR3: CASSQGPRQGHYEQYF. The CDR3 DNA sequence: TGTGCCAGCAGCCAAGGCCCCCGACAGGGCCACTACGAGCAGTACTTC.

This CDR3 is CSVAHTSSYEQYF. The DNA for the CDR3 is TGCAGCGTTGCGCACACCAGCTCCTACGAGCAGTACTTC. J is TRBJ2-7 and V is TRBV29-1; no firm D call. The CDR3 contains 13 residues. Germline V lookup: CDR1 SQVTM, CDR2 ANQGSEA. V lost 4 bases to trimming and J lost 0 bases, with 10 bases between them.